This T cell receptor (beta chain) was documented in a study of blood T cell repertoires in COVID-19. Study overall: The samples span acute and convalescent COVID-19 from the United States, Italy and Spain. In each case, the material was cDNA or gDNA derived from T cells, B-cell-depleted T cells, or PBMCs.

The authors' processing: Reference gene primer amplification gave estimated nucleated cell counts. Libraries were prepared by immunoSEQ multiplex PCR; TCRdb keeps only in-frame clonotypes and omits some of them. D and trimming come from the DNA, and the V and J calls and clone size come from that table. In the table there are 280,000 or so clones, over 75% of which are singletons. Unmatched junction bases numbered 6, after V lost 3 bases and J lost 2 bases. CDR1 and CDR2 (germline): SGHDT, YYEEEE. The CDR3 is 15 amino acids. V and J are TRBV5-6 and TRBJ2-7; 9 nucleotides match TRBD1. Sequenced: peripheral blood. This TCR came from a human donor in a cohort sampled during active COVID-19. CDR3 DNA: TGTGCCAGCAGCTGGGGGGGACAGGGAACCTACGAGCAGTACTTC. It is translated as CASSWGGQGTYEQYF.